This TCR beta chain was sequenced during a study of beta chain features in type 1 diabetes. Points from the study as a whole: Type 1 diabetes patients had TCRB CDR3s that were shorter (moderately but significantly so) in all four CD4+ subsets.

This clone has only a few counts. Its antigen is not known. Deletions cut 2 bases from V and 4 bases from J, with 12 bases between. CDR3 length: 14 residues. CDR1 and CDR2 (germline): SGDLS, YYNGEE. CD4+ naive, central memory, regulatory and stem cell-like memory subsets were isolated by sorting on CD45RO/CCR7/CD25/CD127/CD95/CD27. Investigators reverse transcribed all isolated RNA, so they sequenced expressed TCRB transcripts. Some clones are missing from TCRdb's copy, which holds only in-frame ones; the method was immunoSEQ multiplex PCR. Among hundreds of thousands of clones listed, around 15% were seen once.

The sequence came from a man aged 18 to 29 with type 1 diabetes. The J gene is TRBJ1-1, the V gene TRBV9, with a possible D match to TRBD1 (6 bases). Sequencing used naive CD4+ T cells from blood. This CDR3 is CASSVLQGPTEAFF. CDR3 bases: TGTGCCAGCAGCGTCTTGCAGGGGCCCACTGAAGCTTTCTTT. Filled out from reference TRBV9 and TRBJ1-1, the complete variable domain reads DSGVTQTPKHLITATGQRVTLRCSPRSGDLSVYWYQQSLDQGLQFLIQYYNGEERAKGNILERFSAQQFPDLHSELNLSSLELGDSALYFCASSVLQGPTEAFFGQGTRLTVV.